This record looks at one T cell receptor beta chain sequence and its context. This clonotype has ten or more counts. It has no known antigen specificity. No quality values exist for individual bases; no much larger clone is one base distant. This entry comes from a study of T cells in Graves' hyperthyroidism and ophthalmopathy (dated by TCRdb to between 2018 and 2021). Broadly, across the study: Peripheral blood was sampled at the time of initial diagnosis, prior to any treatment. The 75 to 100 discovery patients were divided at random into training and test sets in a 7:3 ratio. Thyroid tissue and blood T-cell repertoires from more than five Graves' hyperthyroidism patients were also compared in the study. TCR V-J signatures able to tell the groups apart were searched for in a discovery cohort of some 100 patients, of whom fewer than 45 had Graves' ophthalmopathy and under 65 had stable Graves' hyperthyroidism. An independent validation cohort of around 19 hyperthyroidism patients and over 15 patients who later progressed to ophthalmopathy tested prospective prediction of ophthalmopathy. After sampling, hyperthyroidism patients received methimazole starting at 30 mg daily, and ophthalmopathy patients received high-dose intravenous methylprednisolone. The paper describes TCR Vbeta CDR3 sequencing of about 140 peripheral blood samples, made up of about 40 ophthalmopathy patients, around 73 hyperthyroidism patients and roughly 17 progressor patients. Findings and caveats that apply to the study as a whole: Blood samples also contained most of the expanded thyroid clonotypes (frequency above 0.001), which suggests that blood repertoires may reflect thyroid immune responses. In validation, progression to ophthalmopathy was predicted by the model with almost 71% sensitivity and around 76% specificity, a median of approximately 6.5 months before onset. A 13 V-J signature model separated ophthalmopathy from stable hyperthyroidism, with roughly 88% sensitivity and about 81% specificity in cross-validation and 80%/75% in testing. Sample size was not statistically predetermined, and investigators were not blinded to group allocation.

CDR1 and CDR2 (DFQATT, SNEGSKA) derive from the germline V gene (reference sequence). Trimming removed 6 bases from V and 2 bases from J, leaving 16 bases between the germline ends. Its CDR3 holds 14 amino acids, cysteine through phenylalanine. Of the read, only the CDR3 DNA is kept; its 42 bases are in frame from base 1. Amplification of TCR beta CDR3 regions was carried out from RNA transcripts. The first round of RT-PCR for the TCR CDR3 was performed with the HTBI primer set and the Qiagen OneStep RT-PCR kit. The libraries were constructed in a second round of multiplex PCR and then size-selected and purified. Libraries were sequenced paired-end with 100 bp reads on an Illumina HiSeq2000. As for the original processing: Raw data were processed with SOAPnuke, discarding reads with adapters, uncalled bases, mean Phred below 15, or no exact constant-primer or identifier match. High-quality paired reads were merged with COPE v1.2.5, and unique nucleotide sequences were defined as clonotypes. Clonotypes were aligned to IMGT TRBV, TRBD and TRBJ reference segments using MiTCR v1.1. Analysis was restricted to V-J combinations with a frequency above 0.0001, which covered about 99% of repertoires. The TCS score was defined as the ratio of F50 (clonal expansion) to E x V (chaos), calculated using BLOSUM62-based TCRdist between CDR3 peptides within each V-J. Welch's t-statistics and random forest reduced 500 to 650 V-J features to some 14, which were used in a naive Bayes classifier (R e1071). Through fastp at Q25 and MiXCR, TCRdb rebuilt clones from the public reads, retaining in-frame beta chains. Rows with one shared CDR3 protein collapse into an entry with the most common genes and DNA. The authors' filters were not applied to this entry. Within this sample are around 200,000 distinct CDR3 sequences, with about 15% of them counted one time only. Approximately 28% of the sample lies in the top ten.

Stable Graves' hyperthyroidism was defined as no progression to ophthalmopathy during 18 months of follow-up. Hyperthyroidism patients were aged 18 to 65 years and newly diagnosed, with disease duration of less than 2 months. Exclusion was applied to patients with uncontrolled infections, other autoimmune diseases, pregnancy or lactation. Diagnoses were based on clinical symptoms, serum thyroxine and TRAb, thyroid ultrasound and orbital computed tomography. PBMCs were isolated from 10 ml of fresh peripheral blood by Ficoll-Paque density gradient centrifugation. Total RNA was extracted using Trizol reagent, and RNA quality was assessed on an Agilent 2100 Bioanalyzer.

This receptor was taken from a woman aged 50 to 65 with Graves' hyperthyroidism. Rearrangement joined TRBV20-1 to TRBJ1-2; TRBD1 is possibly the D segment (6 matching bases). The source material was blood. CDR3 reads: CSARPPQGNYGYTF. The DNA sequence reads TGCAGTGCCAGGCCCCCGCAGGGGAACTATGGCTACACCTTC.